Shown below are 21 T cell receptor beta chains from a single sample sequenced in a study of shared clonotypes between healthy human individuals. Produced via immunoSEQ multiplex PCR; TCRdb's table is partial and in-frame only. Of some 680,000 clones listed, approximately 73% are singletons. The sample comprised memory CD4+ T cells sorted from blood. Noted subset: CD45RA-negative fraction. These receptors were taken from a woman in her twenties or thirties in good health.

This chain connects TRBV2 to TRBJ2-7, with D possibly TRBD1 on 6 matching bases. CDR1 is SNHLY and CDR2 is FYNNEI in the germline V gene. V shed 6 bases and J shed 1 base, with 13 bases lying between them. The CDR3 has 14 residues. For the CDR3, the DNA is TGTGCCAGCAGAAACAGGGAAGGGTCCTACGAGCAGTACTTC. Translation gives CASRNREGSYEQYF.

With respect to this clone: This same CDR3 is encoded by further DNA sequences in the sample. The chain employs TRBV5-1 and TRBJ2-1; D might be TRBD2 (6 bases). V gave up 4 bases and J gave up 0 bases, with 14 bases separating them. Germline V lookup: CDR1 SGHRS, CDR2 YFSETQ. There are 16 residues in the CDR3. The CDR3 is CASSPSAGGSYNEQFF. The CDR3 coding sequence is TGCGCCAGCAGCCCATCAGCGGGTGGCTCCTACAATGAGCAGTTCTTC.

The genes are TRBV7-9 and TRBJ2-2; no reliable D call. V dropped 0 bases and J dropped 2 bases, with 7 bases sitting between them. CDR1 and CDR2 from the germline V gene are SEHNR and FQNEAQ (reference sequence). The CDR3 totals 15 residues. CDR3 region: CASSLAKINTGELFF. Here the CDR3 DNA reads TGTGCCAGCAGCTTAGCCAAGATTAACACCGGGGAGCTGTTTTTT. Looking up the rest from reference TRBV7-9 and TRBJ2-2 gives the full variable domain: DTGVSQNPRHKITKRGQNVTFRCDPISEHNRLYWYRQTLGQGPEFLTYFQNEAQLEKSRLLSDRFSAERPKGSFSTLEIQRTEQGDSAMYLCASSLAKINTGELFFGEGSRLTVL.

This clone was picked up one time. The CDR3 sequence: CAWSVVVRGGTLAKNIQYF. The CDR3 coding sequence is TGTGCCTGGAGTGTAGTAGTGCGCGGGGGTACTTTAGCCAAAAACATTCAGTACTTC. The chain is built from TRBV30 and TRBJ2-4; 7 nucleotides line up with TRBD2. This CDR3 region has 19 residues. The germline V gene has CDR1 GTSNPN and CDR2 SVGIG (reference sequence). After removal of 0 bases from V and 0 bases from J, the junction contained 14 bases not matched to a gene.

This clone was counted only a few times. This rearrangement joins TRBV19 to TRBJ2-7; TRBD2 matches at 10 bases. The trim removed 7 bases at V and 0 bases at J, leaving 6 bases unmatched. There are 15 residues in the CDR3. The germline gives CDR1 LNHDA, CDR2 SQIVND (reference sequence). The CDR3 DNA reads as TGTGCCAGTAAAACTAGCGGGGATTCCTCCTACGAGCAGTACTTC. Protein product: CASKTSGDSSYEQYF.

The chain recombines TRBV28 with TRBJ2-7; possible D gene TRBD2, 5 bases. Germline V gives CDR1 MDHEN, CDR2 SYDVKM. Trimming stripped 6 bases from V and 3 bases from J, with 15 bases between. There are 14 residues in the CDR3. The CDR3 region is CASRQPGLNYEQYF. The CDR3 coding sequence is TGTGCCAGCAGACAACCTGGACTGAACTACGAGCAGTACTTC.

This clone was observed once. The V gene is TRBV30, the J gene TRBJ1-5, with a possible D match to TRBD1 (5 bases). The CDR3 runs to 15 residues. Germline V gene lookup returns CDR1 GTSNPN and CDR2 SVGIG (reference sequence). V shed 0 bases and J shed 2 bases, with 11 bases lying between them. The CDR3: CAWSVRSGGNQPQHF. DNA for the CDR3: TGTGCCTGGAGTGTAAGATCGGGGGGCAATCAGCCCCAGCATTTT.

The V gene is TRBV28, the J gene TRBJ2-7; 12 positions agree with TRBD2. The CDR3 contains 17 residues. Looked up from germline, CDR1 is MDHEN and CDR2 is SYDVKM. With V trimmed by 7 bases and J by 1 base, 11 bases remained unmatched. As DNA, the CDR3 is TGTGCCAGCACCAAAGGACTAGCGGGAACTTTATCCTACGAGCAGTACTTC. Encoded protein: CASTKGLAGTLSYEQYF.

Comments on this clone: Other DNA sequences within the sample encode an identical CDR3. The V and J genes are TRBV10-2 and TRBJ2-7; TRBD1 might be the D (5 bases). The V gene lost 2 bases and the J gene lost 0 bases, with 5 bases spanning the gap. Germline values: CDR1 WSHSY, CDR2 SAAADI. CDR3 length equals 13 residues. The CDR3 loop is CASSEQGSYEQYF. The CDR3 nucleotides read TGCGCCAGCAGTGAGCAGGGCTCCTACGAGCAGTACTTC.

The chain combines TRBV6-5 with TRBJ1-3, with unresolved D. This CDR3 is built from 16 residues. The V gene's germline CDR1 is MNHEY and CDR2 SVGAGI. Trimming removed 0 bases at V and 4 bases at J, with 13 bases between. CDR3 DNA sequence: TGTGCCAGCAGTTACTCCCCGGAGGGCGGCGGAAACACCATATATTTT. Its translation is CASSYSPEGGGNTIYF.

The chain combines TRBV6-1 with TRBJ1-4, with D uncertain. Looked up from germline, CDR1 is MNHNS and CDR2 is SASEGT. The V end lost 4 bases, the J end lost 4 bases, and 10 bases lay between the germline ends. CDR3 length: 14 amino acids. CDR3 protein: CASSATSVNEKLFF. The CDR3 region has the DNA TGTGCCAGCAGTGCCACCTCGGTTAATGAAAAACTGTTTTTT.

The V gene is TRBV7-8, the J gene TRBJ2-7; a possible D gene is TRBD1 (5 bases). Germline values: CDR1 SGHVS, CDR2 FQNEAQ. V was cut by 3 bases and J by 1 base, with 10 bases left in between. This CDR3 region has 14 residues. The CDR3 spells CASSFRVQSYEQYF. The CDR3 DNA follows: TGTGCCAGCAGCTTCAGGGTTCAGTCCTACGAGCAGTACTTC.

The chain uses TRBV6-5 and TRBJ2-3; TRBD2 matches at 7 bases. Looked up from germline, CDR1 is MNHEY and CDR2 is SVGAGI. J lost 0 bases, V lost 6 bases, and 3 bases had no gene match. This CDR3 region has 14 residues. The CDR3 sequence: CASSHSGSTDTQYF. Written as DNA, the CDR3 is TGTGCCAGCAGCCATAGCGGGAGCACAGATACGCAGTATTTT.

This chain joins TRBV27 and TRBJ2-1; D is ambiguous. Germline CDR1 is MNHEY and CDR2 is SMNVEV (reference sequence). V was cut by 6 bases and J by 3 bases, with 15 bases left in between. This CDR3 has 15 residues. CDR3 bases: TGTGCCAGCAGGAACCCCTGGCCTAGCTACAATGAGCAGTTCTTC. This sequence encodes CASRNPWPSYNEQFF.

DNA of the CDR3: TGCGCCAGCAGTGTAGACCCAAGGGCCAACGTCCTGACTTTC. It yields the protein CASSVDPRANVLTF. The chain links TRBV10-1 to TRBJ2-6; D call uncertain. CDR3 length equals 14 residues. Per the germline V gene, CDR1 is WNHNN and CDR2 is SYGVQD (reference sequence). Trimming removed 4 bases at V and 5 bases at J, with 9 bases between.

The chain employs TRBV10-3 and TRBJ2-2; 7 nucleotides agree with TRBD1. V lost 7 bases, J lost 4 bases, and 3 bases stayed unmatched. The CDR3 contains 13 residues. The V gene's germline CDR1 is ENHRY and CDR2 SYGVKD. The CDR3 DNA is TGTGCCATCAATTCAGGGGGCACCGGGGAGCTGTTTTTT. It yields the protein CAINSGGTGELFF.

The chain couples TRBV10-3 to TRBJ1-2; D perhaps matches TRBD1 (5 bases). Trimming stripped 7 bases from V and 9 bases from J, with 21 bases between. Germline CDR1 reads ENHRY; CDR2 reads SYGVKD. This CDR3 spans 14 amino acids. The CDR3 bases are TGTGCCATCACTACACAGGTGGGGACTATGCGCTACACCTTC. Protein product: CAITTQVGTMRYTF.

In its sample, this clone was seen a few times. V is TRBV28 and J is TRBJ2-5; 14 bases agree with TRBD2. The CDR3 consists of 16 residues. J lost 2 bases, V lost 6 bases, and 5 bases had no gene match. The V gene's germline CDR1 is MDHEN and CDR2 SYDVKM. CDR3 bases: TGTGCCAGCAGGCGACTAGCGGGAGGGTTTCAAGAGACCCAGTACTTC. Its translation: CASRRLAGGFQETQYF.

The CDR3 protein is CASSLVGTQLAGVVDEQFF. The DNA of the CDR3 is TGCGCCAGCAGCTTAGTAGGGACCCAACTAGCGGGAGTCGTCGATGAGCAGTTCTTC. The genes are TRBV5-1 and TRBJ2-1; 11 bases map to TRBD2. V lost 2 bases and J lost 8; bases outside the gene matches: 18. The germline CDR1 and CDR2 sequences are SGHRS and YFSETQ. This CDR3 has 19 residues.

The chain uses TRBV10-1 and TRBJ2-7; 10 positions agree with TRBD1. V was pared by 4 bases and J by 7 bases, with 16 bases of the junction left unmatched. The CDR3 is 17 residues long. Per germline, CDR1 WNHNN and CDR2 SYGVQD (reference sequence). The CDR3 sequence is CASSGRRTGGIPGEQYF. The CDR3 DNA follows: TGCGCCAGCAGTGGGAGGAGGACAGGGGGGATCCCCGGGGAGCAGTACTTC.

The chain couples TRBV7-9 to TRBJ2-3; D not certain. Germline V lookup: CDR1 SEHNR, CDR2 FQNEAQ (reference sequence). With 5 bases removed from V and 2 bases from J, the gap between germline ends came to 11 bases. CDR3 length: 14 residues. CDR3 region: CASSQEVHTDTQYF. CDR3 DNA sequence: TGTGCCAGCAGCCAAGAGGTGCACACAGATACGCAGTATTTT.